This section outlines one TCR beta chain sequence together with its context. Its cognate antigen is unknown. The sample comes from a study of T cell repertoires in cytomegalovirus infection. Background on the study: Shared public TCR beta signatures pointed to both CMV infection and a matching HLA type.

General study points: There were HLA-C-restricted CMV-specific TCR beta clonotypes dominating the ex vivo response.

TCRdb fed the reads into MiXCR, producing one record per CDR3 protein. The sample holds about 360,000 distinct CDR3 sequences, around a sixth seen once. Sequencing was done on a sample of PBMCs. This TCR derives from a human donor in good health (CMV status not recorded). Some clones in this sample may be carry-over from other donors' samples.

CDR3 coding DNA: TGTGCCAGCAACCTAGACTCTACAGGGGGCGCTTCCTACGAGCAGTACTTC. This encodes CASNLDSTGGASYEQYF. V usage is TRBV28 and J usage is TRBJ2-7; TRBD1 matches at 9 bases. The ends lost 7 bases at V and 1 base at J; junction bases unmatched: 14. CDR3 size: 17 residues. Germline lookup yields CDR1 MDHEN and CDR2 SYDVKM.